This is a list of T cell receptor beta chains from one sample in a study of cytomegalovirus exposure and HLA in healthy donors. Clones were sequenced by immunoSEQ multiplex PCR, and TCRdb holds only the in-frame ones, with some missing. The sample consists of about 140,000 clones, around three quarters of them appearing once. The sample taken for sequencing was PBMCs. These receptor sequences come from a man aged 25-45 years in good health. Both conserved end residues are part of each CDR3. D genes are given only for firm matches. Not all rows give a size; the values are once, few, many and, for expanded clones, a class.

TRBJ2-5 | TRBD2 | - | TRBV7-2 | TGTGCCAGCAGCTTCACTAGCGGTTTGGAGACCCAGTACTTC | CASSFTSGLETQYF
TRBJ2-5 | TRBD2 | - | TRBV9 | TGTGCCAGCAGCGTCGGGACTATCCAAGAGACCCAGTACTTC | CASSVGTIQETQYF
TRBJ1-1 | - | - | TRBV18 | TGTGCCAGCTCCCCCCCGGGAGGCCGGGGGAACACTGAAGCTTTCTTT | CASSPPGGRGNTEAFF
TRBJ2-3 | TRBD2 | few | TRBV7-9 | TGTGCCAGCAGCCCGAGGACTAGCGGGATTGGAGATACGCAGTATTTT | CASSPRTSGIGDTQYF
TRBJ2-7 | - | few | TRBV15 | TGTGCCACCAGCAGAGACGGGGTCTTCCCCGAGCAGTACTTC | CATSRDGVFPEQYF
TRBJ2-2 | TRBD2 | - | TRBV28 | TGTGCCAGCAGGGCGGGACTAGCGGGAGACGTCACCGGGGAGCTGTTTTTT | CASRAGLAGDVTGELFF
TRBJ1-6 | TRBD1 | once | TRBV30 | TGTGCCTGGGGTTGGACAGGGGATTCACCCCTCCACTTT | CAWGWTGDSPLHF
TRBJ2-3 | - | few | TRBV4-1 | TGCGCCAGCAGCCAAGAACGGAGTAGTAGGTCTAGCACAGATACGCAGTATTTT | CASSQERSSRSSTDTQYF
TRBJ2-3 | TRBD1 | once | TRBV27 | TGTGCCAGTACCTTCTTCGGGACAGGACATTATGAGGGCACAGATACGCAGTATTTT | CASTFFGTGHYEGTDTQYF
TRBJ2-7 | TRBD2 | few | TRBV27 | TGTGCCAGCAGCCCATTTAAGACTAGCGGGAGGGCCGGTCGTATCGAGCAGTACTTC | CASSPFKTSGRAGRIEQYF
TRBJ2-2 | - | - | TRBV7-3 | TGTGCCAGCAGGGGCGCGAACACCGGGGAGCTGTTTTTT | CASRGANTGELFF
TRBJ1-5 | TRBD1 | few | TRBV5-8 | TGTGCCAGCAGCTTGTTAACAGGGGACTCTATCAGCAATCAGCCCCAGCATTTT | CASSLLTGDSISNQPQHF
TRBJ2-1 | TRBD2 | - | TRBV11-3 | TGTGCCAGCAGCTTAGAGGGGACTAGCGGCGATGAGCAGTTCTTC | CASSLEGTSGDEQFF
TRBJ2-7 | - | - | TRBV27 | TGTGCCAGCAGGGATAGGGGGCTAGCGGGTGGATACGAGCAGTACTTC | CASRDRGLAGGYEQYF
TRBJ2-1 | TRBD2 | - | TRBV7-2 | TGTGCCAGCAGCGGTCCCGGGCGGGAGGTCTCCTACAATGAGCAGTTCTTC | CASSGPGREVSYNEQFF
TRBJ2-3 | - | - | TRBV5-1 | TGCGCCAGCAGCCTCCTAACTAGTTCAGATACGCAGTATTTT | CASSLLTSSDTQYF
TRBJ2-7 | TRBD1 | - | TRBV11-3 | TGTGCCAGCAGCTTGACCTCCGGGACAGGGGCTGAGCAGTACTTC | CASSLTSGTGAEQYF
TRBJ2-3 | TRBD1 | - | TRBV28 | TGTGCCAGCAGTAGACAGGGGGCCGCAGATACGCAGTATTTT | CASSRQGAADTQYF
TRBJ2-7 | TRBD2 | - | TRBV7-2 | TGTGCCAGCAGCTTATCGCTAGCGGGAGGGACCTACGAGCAGTACTTC | CASSLSLAGGTYEQYF
TRBJ2-5 | TRBD2 | - | TRBV4-1 | TGCGCCAGCAGCCAAGATCCCGTAGCGGGAGGGAGGCAGACCCAGTACTTC | CASSQDPVAGGRQTQYF
TRBJ2-3 | TRBD1 | few | TRBV28 | TGTGCCAGCAGTAAACTCCCGGGACAGGGTACAGATACGCAGTATTTT | CASSKLPGQGTDTQYF
TRBJ2-7 | TRBD2 | - | TRBV6-1 | TGTGCCATCAGCTCATTAGCGGGAGGGCCTGACGAGCAGTACTTC | CAISSLAGGPDEQYF
TRBJ2-7 | - | - | TRBV6-1 | TGTGCCAGCGGTCCCAGGGACTCCTACGAGCAGTACTTC | CASGPRDSYEQYF
TRBJ2-7 | - | - | TRBV27 | TGTGCCAGCAGTTTTTACGGGAGCTCCTACGAGCAGTACTTC | CASSFYGSSYEQYF
TRBJ2-1 | - | - | TRBV5-1 | TGCGCCAGCAGCTTGGACAACGGGTATAACAATGAGCAGTTCTTC | CASSLDNGYNNEQFF
TRBJ1-3 | TRBD1 | - | TRBV4-3 | TGCGCCAGCAGCCAAGATCGGACAGGGGCGGGAAACACCATATATTTT | CASSQDRTGAGNTIYF
TRBJ2-1 | TRBD2 | - | TRBV18 | TGTGCCAGCTCACCCCCCTCTAGCGGGTCAAGTGAGCAGTTCTTC | CASSPPSSGSSEQFF
TRBJ2-7 | TRBD2 | - | TRBV7-9 | TGTGCCAGCAGCTCCGGACTAGTCTCCTACGAGCAGTACTTC | CASSSGLVSYEQYF
TRBJ2-1 | TRBD2 | - | TRBV9 | TGTGCCAGCAGCGCGCGGACTAGCGGGTCCTACAATGAGCAGTTCTTC | CASSARTSGSYNEQFF
TRBJ2-1 | - | - | TRBV11-3 | TGTGCCAGCAGCTTAGGACAGCACGACAATGAGCAGTTCTTC | CASSLGQHDNEQFF
TRBJ1-2 | TRBD1 | - | TRBV28 | TGTGCCAGCAGTTTAACGGGACAGGGGACTGACTACACCTTC | CASSLTGQGTDYTF
TRBJ1-2 | TRBD1 | - | TRBV11-2 | TGTGCCAGCAGCACGGACAGGGCTGCTGGCTACACCTTC | CASSTDRAAGYTF
TRBJ1-5 | - | - | TRBV18 | TGTGCCAGCTCACTCGGGGACACGTATCAGCCCCAGCATTTT | CASSLGDTYQPQHF
TRBJ2-7 | TRBD2 | once | TRBV11-2 | TGTGCCAGCAGCTCGGTTCGACTAGCGGGATCGGTAGTATTC | CASSSVRLAGSVVF
TRBJ1-5 | TRBD1 | - | TRBV5-8 | TGTGCCAGCAACCTCCTCGGGACAGGGGCCCAAGCCCAGCATTTT | CASNLLGTGAQAQHF
TRBJ2-5 | TRBD1 | - | TRBV9 | TGTGCCAGCAGCTCGGAGGACAGGTGGGAGACCCAGTACTTC | CASSSEDRWETQYF
TRBJ2-1 | - | - | TRBV4-1 | TGCGCCAGCAGCCAATTAAATGAGCAGTTCTTC | CASSQLNEQFF
TRBJ1-1 | - | - | TRBV6-1 | TGTGCCACCGGTGGGGGGACTGAAGCTTTCTTT | CATGGGTEAFF
TRBJ2-5 | - | - | TRBV18 | TGTGCCAGCTCACCACCATCAGCGTCTGAGACCCAGTACTTC | CASSPPSASETQYF
TRBJ1-2 | TRBD1 | - | TRBV19 | TGTGCCAGTAGGCCCGGGACAGGGGCCTTTTATGGCTACACCTTC | CASRPGTGAFYGYTF
TRBJ2-4 | - | - | TRBV14 | TGTGCCAGCAGCTCCCACCAAGGGAGCCTTCAGTACTTC | CASSSHQGSLQYF